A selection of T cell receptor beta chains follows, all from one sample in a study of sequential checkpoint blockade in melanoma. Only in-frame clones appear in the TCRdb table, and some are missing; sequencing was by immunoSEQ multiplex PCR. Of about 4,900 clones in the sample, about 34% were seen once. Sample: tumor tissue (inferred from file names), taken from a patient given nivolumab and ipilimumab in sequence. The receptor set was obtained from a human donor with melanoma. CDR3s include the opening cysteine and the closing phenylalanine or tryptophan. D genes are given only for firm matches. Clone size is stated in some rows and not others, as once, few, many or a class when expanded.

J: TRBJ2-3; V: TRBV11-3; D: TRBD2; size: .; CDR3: CASSPSGGDLDTQYF; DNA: TGTGCCAGCAGCCCTAGCGGGGGGGATTTAGATACGCAGTATTTT
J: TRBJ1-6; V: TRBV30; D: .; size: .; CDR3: CAWRYRSSYNSPLHF; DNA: TGTGCCTGGAGGTACAGGAGCTCCTATAATTCACCCCTCCACTTT
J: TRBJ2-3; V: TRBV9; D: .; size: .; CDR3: CASSGSPGRGESTDTQYF; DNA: TGTGCCAGCAGCGGTAGTCCCGGGCGGGGAGAAAGCACAGATACGCAGTATTTT
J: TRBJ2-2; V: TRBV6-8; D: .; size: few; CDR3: CASSSRGNTGELFF; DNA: TGTGCCAGCAGTTCCAGGGGGAACACCGGGGAGCTGTTTTTT
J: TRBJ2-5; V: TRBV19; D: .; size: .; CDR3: CASSMAPSLETQYF; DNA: TGTGCCAGTAGTATGGCCCCGTCTCTGGAGACCCAGTACTTC
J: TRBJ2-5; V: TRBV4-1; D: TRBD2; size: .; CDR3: CASSQEAGGPLETQYF; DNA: TGCGCCAGCAGCCAAGAGGCGGGGGGGCCGCTAGAGACCCAGTACTTC
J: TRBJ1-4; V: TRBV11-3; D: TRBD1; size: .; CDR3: CASSFTGGVNEKLFF; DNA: TGTGCCAGCAGCTTCACAGGGGGCGTTAATGAAAAACTGTTTTTT
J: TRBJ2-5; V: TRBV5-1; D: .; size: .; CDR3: CASSLYQGEETQYF; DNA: TGCGCCAGCAGCTTGTATCAGGGAGAAGAGACCCAGTACTTC
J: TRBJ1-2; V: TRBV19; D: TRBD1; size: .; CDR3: CASSQPGTGSYGYTF; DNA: TGTGCCAGTAGTCAGCCCGGGACAGGTTCCTATGGCTACACCTTC
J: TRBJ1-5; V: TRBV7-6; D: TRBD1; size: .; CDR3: CASSLGGGAGNQPQHF; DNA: TGTGCCAGCAGCTTAGGAGGGGGCGCTGGGAATCAGCCCCAGCATTTT
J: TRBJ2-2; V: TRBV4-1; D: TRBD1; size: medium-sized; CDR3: CASSQPRTGNTGELFF; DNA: TGCGCCAGCAGCCAGCCAAGGACAGGGAACACCGGGGAGCTGTTTTTT
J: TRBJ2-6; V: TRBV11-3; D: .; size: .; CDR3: CASSLVQELGLYGANVLTF; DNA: TGTGCCAGCAGCTTGGTCCAGGAGCTGGGGCTTTATGGGGCCAACGTCCTGACTTTC
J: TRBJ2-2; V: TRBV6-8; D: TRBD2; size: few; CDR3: CASSYFTSGGNTGELFF; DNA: TGTGCCAGCAGTTACTTCACTAGCGGGGGGAACACCGGGGAGCTGTTTTTT
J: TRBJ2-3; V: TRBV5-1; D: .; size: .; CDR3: CASSLGAPSSTDTQYF; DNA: TGCGCCAGCAGCTTGGGTGCCCCCTCTAGCACAGATACGCAGTATTTT
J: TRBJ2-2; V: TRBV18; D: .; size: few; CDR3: CASSPNVERNTGELFF; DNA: TGTGCCAGCTCACCCAACGTCGAACGGAACACCGGGGAGCTGTTTTTT
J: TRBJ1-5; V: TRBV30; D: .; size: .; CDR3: CAWAAGPGQPQHF; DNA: TGTGCCTGGGCCGCAGGACCCGGTCAGCCCCAGCATTTT
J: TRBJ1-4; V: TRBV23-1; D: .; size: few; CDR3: CASSQEVLYAATNEKLFF; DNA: TGCGCCAGCAGCCAAGAGGTATTATATGCCGCAACTAATGAAAAACTGTTTTTT
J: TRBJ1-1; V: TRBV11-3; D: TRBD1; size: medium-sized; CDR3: CASSLPTGENSEAFF; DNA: TGTGCCAGCAGCTTACCGACAGGGGAGAACTCTGAAGCTTTCTTT